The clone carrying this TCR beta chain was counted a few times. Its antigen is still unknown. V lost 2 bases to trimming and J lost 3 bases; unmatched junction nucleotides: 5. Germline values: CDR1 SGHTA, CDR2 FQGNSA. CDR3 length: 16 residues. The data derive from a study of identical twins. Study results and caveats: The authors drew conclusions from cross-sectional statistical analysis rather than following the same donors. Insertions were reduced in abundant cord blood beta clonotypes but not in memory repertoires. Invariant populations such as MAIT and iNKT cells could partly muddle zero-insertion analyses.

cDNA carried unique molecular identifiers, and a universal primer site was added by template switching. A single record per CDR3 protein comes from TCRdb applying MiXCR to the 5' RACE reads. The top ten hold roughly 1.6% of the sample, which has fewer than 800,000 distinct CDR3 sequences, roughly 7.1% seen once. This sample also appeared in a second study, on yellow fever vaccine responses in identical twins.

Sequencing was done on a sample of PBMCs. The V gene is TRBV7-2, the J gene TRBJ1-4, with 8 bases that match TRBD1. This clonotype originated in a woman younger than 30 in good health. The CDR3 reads CASSLQGAGANEKLFF. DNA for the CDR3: TGTGCCAGCAGCTTACAGGGGGCGGGAGCTAATGAAAAACTGTTTTTT.